Listed here are 22 T cell receptor beta chains from one sample, sequenced in a study of Ad26.COV2.S vaccination and SARS-CoV-2 variants. As to treatment: around 19 received Ad26.COV2.S at low or high dose, single or two shots; 5 received placebo; per-sample allocation not given. Sampling occurred on day 63 after the first vaccine or placebo injection. TCRdb keeps only in-frame clones here, not all; method: immunoSEQ multiplex PCR. The data hold about 330,000 clones, with 90% observed a single time. Specimen: peripheral blood, collected in a trial of Ad26.COV2.S vaccine versus placebo. These receptor sequences come from a person aged 18 to 65 who received the Ad26.COV2.S COVID-19 vaccine or a placebo.

This clone was seen only once. The CDR3 sequence: CASTAGTGVYGYTF. Written as DNA, the CDR3 is TGTGCCAGCACCGCCGGAACAGGGGTATATGGCTACACCTTC. This chain joins TRBV6-5 and TRBJ1-2; 7 bases fit TRBD1. The CDR3 contains 14 residues. V lost 7 bases and J lost 5; bases outside the gene matches: 10. Germline V gives CDR1 MNHEY, CDR2 SVGAGI.

The chain employs TRBV6-2 or TRBV6-3 and TRBJ2-2, with a possible D match to TRBD2 (6 bases). V was trimmed by 0 bases and J by 6 bases, leaving 11 bases between them. The CDR3 contains 15 residues. CDR1 is MNHEY, CDR2 SVGEGT, per germline. The CDR3 region is CASSYSVGSPGELFF. CDR3 DNA: TGTGCCAGCAGTTACTCGGTCGGGAGTCCCGGGGAGCTGTTTTTT.

The chain carries TRBV15 and TRBJ1-5, with D unclear. V gave up 3 bases and J gave up 5 bases, with 8 bases separating them. Germline CDR1 is LNHNV and CDR2 is YYDKDF (reference sequence). The CDR3 is 13 amino acids. This CDR3 is CATSRWWDQPQHF. CDR3 sequence (DNA): TGTGCCACCAGCAGGTGGTGGGATCAGCCCCAGCATTTT.

The chain recombines TRBV4-1 with TRBJ2-5, with 7 positions matching TRBD1. Trimming cost V 6 bases and J 5 bases; bases outside gene matches: 9. The CDR3 spans 14 residues. Germline values: CDR1 MGHRA, CDR2 YSYEKL. CDR3 in amino acids: CASRSRQGRETQYF. CDR3 sequence (DNA): TGCGCCAGCAGATCTCGACAGGGCCGGGAGACCCAGTACTTC.

This rearrangement joins TRBV12-3 or TRBV12-4 to TRBJ1-2; 7 nucleotides match TRBD1. The CDR3 runs 13 residues. The V and J ends lost 6 bases and 3 bases, in that order; junction bases with no gene match: 4. CDR3 residues: CASSQDRDYGYTF. CDR3 bases: TGTGCCAGCAGCCAAGACAGGGACTATGGCTACACCTTC.

As regards this clone: The same CDR3 also results from other DNA sequences found in this sample. This chain connects TRBV6-2 or TRBV6-3 to TRBJ2-1; D is ambiguous. The CDR3 covers 12 residues. Germline CDR1 is MNHEY and CDR2 is SVGEGT. The V end lost 3 bases, the J end lost 1 base, and 1 base lay between the germline ends. The CDR3 reads CASSYSYNEQFF. The CDR3 DNA reads TGTGCCAGCAGTTATTCCTACAATGAGCAGTTCTTC.

The chain employs TRBV29-1 and TRBJ2-1; 7 bases are shared with TRBD1. This CDR3 comprises 16 residues. V was clipped by 0 bases and J by 6 bases; unmatched bases: 11. The germline gives CDR1 SQVTM, CDR2 ANQGSEA. CDR3 in amino acids: CSVEDQDRVLSNEQFF. DNA for the CDR3: TGCAGCGTTGAAGATCAAGACAGGGTGCTTAGCAATGAGCAGTTCTTC.

The chain has TRBV30 and TRBJ1-5; 9 bases are a match to TRBD1. Germline CDR1 is GTSNPN and CDR2 is SVGIG (reference sequence). Trimming cost V 5 bases and J 5 bases; bases outside gene matches: 7. The length of the CDR3 is 14 residues. The CDR3 reads CAWGPGQGDQPQHF. CDR3 DNA sequence: TGTGCCTGGGGCCCGGGACAGGGCGATCAGCCCCAGCATTTT.

This chain connects TRBV7-9 to TRBJ1-2; D is perhaps TRBD1 (5 bases). Germline V gene data show CDR1 as SEHNR and CDR2 as FQNEAQ (reference sequence). V lost 1 base to trimming and J lost 4 bases, with 22 bases between them. The CDR3 has 18 amino acids. DNA of the CDR3: TGTGCCAGCAGCTTAGGGCCCTTTCTCTCGACAGACGGCTATGGCTACACCTTC. Its translation is CASSLGPFLSTDGYGYTF.

DNA of the CDR3: TGTGCCAGCAGCTTACGAGGGAAAGACTCTGGAAACACCATATATTTT. Translated: CASSLRGKDSGNTIYF. The chain joins TRBV7-2 to TRBJ1-3; D call uncertain. Germline values: CDR1 SGHTA, CDR2 FQGNSA. This CDR3 region has 16 residues. V lost 2 bases, J lost 0 bases, and 11 bases lay in between. The full variable domain, its missing parts supplied by reference TRBV7-2 and TRBJ1-3, is GAGVSQSPSNKVTEKGKDVELRCDPISGHTALYWYRQSLGQGLEFLIYFQGNSAPDKSGLPSDRFSAERTGGSVSTLTIQRTQQEDSAVYLCASSLRGKDSGNTIYFGEGSWLTVV.

The chain combines TRBV5-8 with TRBJ1-1; D ambiguous. The CDR3 totals 14 residues. The germline V gene encodes CDR1 SGHTS and CDR2 YDEGEE. V lost 3 bases to trimming and J lost 4 bases, with 13 bases between them. Here the CDR3 reads CASSSSTYSTEAFF. CDR3 nucleotides: TGTGCCAGCAGCTCCTCGACTTACAGCACTGAAGCTTTCTTT.

In this sample, this clone turned up once. J is TRBJ2-3 and V is TRBV7-8, with 11 bases aligning to TRBD2. Trimming cost V 4 bases and J 3 bases; bases outside gene matches: 18. The CDR3 covers 20 residues. Germline-derived CDR1 and CDR2 are SGHVS and FQNEAQ. The CDR3 sequence: CASSSAPIWIAGGQTDTQYF. CDR3 DNA: TGTGCCAGCAGCTCCGCCCCGATCTGGATAGCGGGGGGGCAGACAGATACGCAGTATTTT. Drawing the rest from reference TRBV7-8 and TRBJ2-3, the complete variable domain is GAGVSQSPRYKVAKRGQDVALRCDPISGHVSLFWYQQALGQGPEFLTYFQNEAQLDKSGLPSDRFFAERPEGSVSTLKIQRTQQEDSAVYLCASSSAPIWIAGGQTDTQYFGPGTRLTVL.

V and J are TRBV9 and TRBJ1-1; D ambiguous. CDR1 SGDLS and CDR2 YYNGEE come from the germline V gene. The CDR3 has 12 residues. Trimming removed 0 bases at V and 6 bases at J, with 6 bases between. The CDR3 is CASSVDSAEAFF. The CDR3 region has the DNA TGTGCCAGCAGCGTAGATAGCGCTGAAGCTTTCTTT.

This chain connects TRBV28 to TRBJ1-1; D remains unclear. From germline, CDR1 is MDHEN and CDR2 SYDVKM. The CDR3 covers 13 residues. V lost 6 bases, J lost 6 bases, and 14 bases lay in between. For the CDR3, the DNA is TGTGCCAGCAGGTTCTTCGGGCAAGCTGAAGCTTTCTTT. Residues: CASRFFGQAEAFF.

J is TRBJ2-6 and V is TRBV19; possible D gene TRBD1, 6 bases. The V gene lost 8 bases and the J gene lost 1 base, with 9 bases spanning the gap. The CDR3 sequence is 14 residues long. CDR1 is LNHDA and CDR2 is SQIVND in the germline V gene (reference sequence). CDR3 amino acids: CASLQGSGANVLTF. The CDR3 region has the DNA TGTGCCAGTTTACAGGGTTCTGGGGCCAACGTCCTGACTTTC.

The rearrangement uses TRBV7-9 and TRBJ1-1; tentative D call: TRBD1 (5 bases). In germline, CDR1 is SEHNR, CDR2 FQNEAQ (reference sequence). This CDR3 has 14 amino acids. Trimming removed 5 bases at V and 1 base at J, with 11 bases between. The CDR3: CASSHRDRNTEAFF. The CDR3 coding sequence is TGTGCCAGCAGCCACCGGGACCGGAACACTGAAGCTTTCTTT.

A few counts support this clone. This chain connects TRBV6-5 to TRBJ2-2; D is undetermined. The V gene's germline CDR1 is MNHEY and CDR2 SVGAGI. CDR3 size: 15 residues. The V and J ends lost 0 bases and 6 bases respectively, with 11 bases between them. CDR3 protein: CASSYSPWVAGELFF. The CDR3 bases are TGTGCCAGCAGTTACTCGCCCTGGGTCGCCGGGGAGCTGTTTTTT.

The CDR3 sequence is CASSRSLDTGYGYTF. The CDR3, as DNA: TGTGCCAGCAGTCGTTCGCTGGACACAGGCTATGGCTACACCTTC. The chain recombines TRBV6-6 with TRBJ1-2; D might be TRBD1 (5 bases). Looked up from germline, CDR1 is MNHNY and CDR2 is SVGAGI (reference sequence). CDR3 length: 15 amino acids. V lost 5 bases and J 4 bases, leaving 17 bases between the germline ends.

The J gene is TRBJ1-4, the V gene TRBV11-2, with D uncertain. Matching the DNA end better, TRBJ2-2 makes the J call doubtful. This CDR3 has 11 amino acids. Germline V gives CDR1 SGHAT, CDR2 FQNNGV. The CDR3 bases are TGTGCCAGCAGCTTAACGGGGGAGCTGTTTTTT. The encoded protein is CASSLTGELFF.

The chain uses TRBV12-3 or TRBV12-4 and TRBJ1-1; 7 nucleotides agree with TRBD1. This CDR3 region has 13 residues. Trimming took 4 bases from V and 6 from J; bases not matched to a gene: 5. DNA for the CDR3: TGTGCCAGCAGTTCGACAGGGAGTCCTGAAGCTTTCTTT. This codes for CASSSTGSPEAFF.

This chain joins TRBV11-3 and TRBJ2-1; either TRBD1 or TRBD2 may supply D (5 bases each). Trimming removed 5 bases at V and 2 bases at J, with 13 bases between. Germline V gene lookup returns CDR1 SGHNT and CDR2 YENEEA. This CDR3 has 15 amino acids. Written as DNA, the CDR3 is TGTGCCAGCAGCCCCCGGGACGGAGCCTACAATGAGCAGTTCTTC. It yields the protein CASSPRDGAYNEQFF. The complete variable domain, with remaining parts taken from reference TRBV11-3 and TRBJ2-1, reads EAGVVQSPRYKIIEKKQPVAFWCNPISGHNTLYWYLQNLGQGPELLIRYENEEAVDDSQLPKDRFSAERLKGVDSTLKIQPAELGDSAVYLCASSPRDGAYNEQFFGPGTRLTVL.

The chain carries TRBV7-9 and TRBJ2-1; the D is unclear. Trimming cost V 5 bases and J 15 bases, with 8 bases left between them. Germline V gene sequence: CDR1 SEHNR, CDR2 FQNEAQ (reference sequence). The CDR3 has 9 amino acids. CDR3 region: CASSPSLFF. The DNA for the CDR3 is TGTGCCAGCAGCCCGAGTCTGTTCTTC.